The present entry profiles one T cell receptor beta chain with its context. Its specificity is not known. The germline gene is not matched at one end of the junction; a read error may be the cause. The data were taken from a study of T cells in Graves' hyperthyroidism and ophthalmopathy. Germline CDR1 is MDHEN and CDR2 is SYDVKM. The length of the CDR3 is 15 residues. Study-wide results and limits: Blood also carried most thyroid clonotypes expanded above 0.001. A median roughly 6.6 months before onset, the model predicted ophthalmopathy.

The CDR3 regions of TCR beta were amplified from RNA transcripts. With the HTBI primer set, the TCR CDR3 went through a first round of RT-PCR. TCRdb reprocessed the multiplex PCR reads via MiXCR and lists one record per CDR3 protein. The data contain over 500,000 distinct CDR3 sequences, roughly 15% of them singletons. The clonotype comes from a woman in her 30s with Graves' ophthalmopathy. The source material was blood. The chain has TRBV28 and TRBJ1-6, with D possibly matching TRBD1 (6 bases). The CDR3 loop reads CASSLLWGLDSPLRF. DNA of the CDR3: TGTGCCAGCAGTTTACTTTGGGGGCTAGATTCACCCCTCCGCTTT.